The 12 T cell receptor beta chains listed next were all sequenced from one sample in a study of regulatory dendritic cells for organ transplantation. Allogeneic regulatory or mature dendritic cells were co-cultured for roughly five days with CFSE-labeled sorted T cells at 1:10. Data came from immunoSEQ multiplex PCR; TCRdb stores just in-frame clones and leaves some out. The sample gives about 21,000 clones, approximately 85% of which show up once; roughly 0.26% is in the top ten. Their specific antigens are unknown. Sequenced sample: naive CD4+ T cells from blood cultured with dendritic cells. The sample's subset: CD45RA+ naive T cells. All receptors come from a human donor in good health.

This chain joins TRBV6-5 and TRBJ2-5, with unresolved D. The better agreement between TRBJ2-7 and the DNA end casts doubt on the J call. Germline V gives CDR1 MNHEY, CDR2 SVGAGI. There are 15 residues in the CDR3. The CDR3 nucleotides read TGTGCCAGCAGTTACTCTACGGACCGAGCCTACGAGCAGTACTTC. Translation: CASSYSTDRAYEQYF.

This clone was counted between two and nine times. This chain joins TRBV6-5 and TRBJ2-7; 7 positions agree with TRBD2. Germline CDR1 is MNHEY and CDR2 is SVGAGI. Unmatched junction bases numbered 11, after V lost 6 bases and J lost 3 bases. CDR3 size: 15 residues. The CDR3 reads CASRRDGRERYEQYF. Written as DNA, the CDR3 is TGTGCCAGCAGGAGAGACGGGCGGGAGCGCTACGAGCAGTACTTC.

V and J are TRBV14 and TRBJ1-2; 10 bases fit TRBD1. Germline trimming cut 3 bases from V and 7 bases from J; bases unmatched to any gene: 2. CDR3 length: 13 amino acids. Germline V gene data show CDR1 as SGHDN and CDR2 as FVKESK. For the CDR3, the DNA is TGTGCCAGCAGCCAGGGACAGGGGATTGGCTACACCTTC. Amino acid sequence: CASSQGQGIGYTF.

The chain joins TRBV7-2 to TRBJ1-2, with no clear D. V was shortened by 5 bases and J by 1 base, with 8 bases between the two germline ends. Germline values: CDR1 SGHTA, CDR2 FQGNSA. The CDR3 has 13 amino acids. The CDR3 loop reads CASSPHSNYGYTF. The CDR3 DNA is TGTGCCAGCAGCCCACACAGTAACTATGGCTACACCTTC.

V is TRBV7-9 and J is TRBJ2-5; D possibly corresponds to TRBD2 (6 bases). The J call is in doubt because the DNA end fits TRBJ2-7 better. Germline loops: CDR1 SEHNR, CDR2 FQNEAQ (reference sequence). The length of the CDR3 is 16 residues. Here the CDR3 reads CASSPRLGGPRDEQYF. The CDR3 DNA reads as TGTGCCAGCAGCCCCCGGTTGGGGGGACCTAGGGACGAGCAGTACTTC.

V is TRBV28 and J is TRBJ2-2, with 9 bases fitting TRBD1. Germline V CDR1 and CDR2: MDHEN, SYDVKM. This CDR3 contains 14 residues. Germline trimming cut 5 bases from V and 6 bases from J; bases unmatched to any gene: 4. The CDR3 coding sequence is TGTGCCAGCAGTACAGGGGGCGTTTCCGGGGAGCTGTTTTTT. This sequence encodes CASSTGGVSGELFF.

The chain couples TRBV5-1 to TRBJ2-1; 9 bases fit TRBD2. Germline CDR1 and CDR2: SGHRS and YFSETQ. There are 17 residues in the CDR3. J lost 0 bases, V lost 4 bases, and 8 bases had no gene match. The CDR3 is CASSRTSVSGSYNEQFF. In DNA form, the CDR3 reads TGCGCCAGCAGCAGGACTAGCGTCTCGGGCTCCTACAATGAGCAGTTCTTC.

The chain links TRBV7-9 to TRBJ2-7, with 8 bases identical to TRBD2. The germline gives CDR1 SEHNR, CDR2 FQNEAQ (reference sequence). The CDR3 sequence is 14 residues long. Trimming removed 0 bases from V and 3 bases from J; junction bases left unmatched: 1. CDR3 protein: CASSLAAGVYEQYF. CDR3 coding DNA: TGTGCCAGCAGCTTAGCAGCGGGAGTCTACGAGCAGTACTTC.

This sequence joins TRBV5-4 and TRBJ2-6; D gene ambiguous. Trimming shortened V by 3 bases and J by 4 bases, and 11 bases separated the two germline ends. Germline V gives CDR1 SGHNT, CDR2 YYREEE (reference sequence). This CDR3 has 15 residues. The CDR3 loop reads CASSYGLSGANVLTF. The CDR3 bases are TGTGCCAGCAGCTACGGGTTATCCGGGGCCAACGTCCTGACTTTC.

The chain employs TRBV10-1 and TRBJ2-1; 10 bases align to TRBD2. The V segment lost 4 bases and the J segment 4 bases; nucleotides outside the gene matches: 13. Germline-derived CDR1 and CDR2 are WNHNN and SYGVQD (reference sequence). The CDR3 has 18 amino acids. The CDR3 DNA reads as TGCGCCAGCAGTGTATCCCGTAGGACTAGCGGTTCATACAATGAGCAGTTCTTC. This gives the protein CASSVSRRTSGSYNEQFF.

The chain has TRBV28 and TRBJ1-3; D might be TRBD1 (5 bases). Germline V gene data show CDR1 as MDHEN and CDR2 as SYDVKM. V was pared by 3 bases and J by 2 bases, with 11 bases between. The CDR3 has 15 residues. CDR3 in amino acids: CASSFGGNAGNTIYF. CDR3 in DNA: TGTGCCAGCAGTTTCGGGGGGAACGCTGGAAACACCATATATTTT.

V gene TRBV6-1 combines with J gene TRBJ2-5, with 7 bases aligning to TRBD1. V trimming: 6 bases; J trimming: 5 bases; junction bases outside the gene matches: 12. From germline, CDR1 is MNHNS and CDR2 SASEGT. The CDR3 loop spans 15 amino acids. The CDR3 region has the DNA TGTGCCAGCAGAGCCGACAGGGCGGAAAGGGAGACCCAGTACTTC. Its protein product is CASRADRAERETQYF.